This T cell receptor (beta chain) was identified during a study of T-cell reconstitution after alpha-beta-depleted transplantation in children. Findings and caveats of the study: From newly produced T cells came most of the T-cell counts and diversity one year after transplant. Several hundred expanded graft clones reportedly supplied alpha-beta T cells about two months after transplant. There were some patients whose high TCRbeta diversity at day 60 came from surviving recipient T cells and thymic progenitors.

A remark on this clonotype: What it binds is unknown. This may be a read error, as it is one base from a much larger clone.

Construction of the TCRbeta library involved unique molecular identifiers. TCRdb reprocessed the PCR reads via MiXCR and lists one record per CDR3 protein. This table holds 250,000 to 300,000 distinct CDR3 sequences, about 9.5% found once. The germline CDR1 and CDR2 sequences are WNHNN and SYGVQD (reference sequence). Germline trimming cut 4 bases from V and 6 bases from J; bases unmatched to any gene: 10. The CDR3 sequence is 16 residues long. The receptor comes from a boy under two years old with acute myeloid leukemia, due to receive a stem cell transplant. The J gene is TRBJ2-3, the V gene TRBV10-1, with 10 bases identical to TRBD1. This specimen was PBMCs, taken before TCRalphabeta/CD19-depleted stem cell transplant. Here the CDR3 reads CASSVMGQGSGDTQYF. The CDR3 DNA is TGCGCCAGCAGTGTCATGGGACAGGGGTCTGGGGATACGCAGTATTTT.